A selection of T cell receptor beta chains follows, all from one sample in a study of vaccination and CD4 T cells after COVID-19. Their target antigens are unknown. MiXCR, applied by TCRdb to the PCR reads, yields one record per CDR3 protein. The profile covers over 3,500 distinct CDR3 sequences, with around 20% appearing a single time and roughly 24% taken by the ten largest. Sequencing was performed on CD4+ T cells from blood, cultured in vitro. Receptor source: a human donor who had recovered from COVID-19. Both conserved end residues are part of each CDR3. Each record gives: V gene, clone size, D gene, J gene, CDR3 DNA, CDR3 protein. The D gene is left open where the match is weak. Clone sizes are given selectively: once, few, many, or a class where the clone is expanded.

>TRBV11-1|few|TRBD1|TRBJ2-4
TGTGCCAGCAGCCCCCGGGACAGTCTAACCAAAAACATTCAGTACTTC
CASSPRDSLTKNIQYF
>TRBV20-1|medium-sized|TRBD1|TRBJ1-2
TGCAGTGCCCGTCCCGGGACAGGGAACTATGGCTACACCTTC
CSARPGTGNYGYTF
>TRBV7-6|NA|TRBD1|TRBJ1-1
TGTGCCAGCAGCCTGGGACAGGGGACGGCTGAAGCTTTCTTT
CASSLGQGTAEAFF
>TRBV20-1|few|NA|TRBJ1-2
TGCAGTGCTAGAGAAGGGAGGGGGGATGGCTACACCTTC
CSAREGRGDGYTF
>TRBV2|large|NA|TRBJ1-2
TGTGCCAGCAGGGACGGAGCTAACTATGGCTACACCTTC
CASRDGANYGYTF
>TRBV30|few|NA|TRBJ1-2
TGTGCCTGGAGTCTTACAGGGAGGATGCCCTATGGCTACACCTTC
CAWSLTGRMPYGYTF
>TRBV27|NA|TRBD2|TRBJ2-1
TGTGCCAGCAGCCGCCCGGGACTAGCGTACAATGAGCAGTTCTTC
CASSRPGLAYNEQFF
>TRBV2|medium-sized|TRBD1|TRBJ2-3
TGTGCCAGCACCTCGGACGGTGTGGTACAGGGGACGCAGTATTTT
CASTSDGVVQGTQYF
>TRBV7-2|NA|TRBD2|TRBJ2-7
TGTGCCAGCAGGCGGACTAGCGGGTACGAGCAGTACTTC
CASRRTSGYEQYF
>TRBV7-9|few|NA|TRBJ2-5
TGTGCCAGCAGCTTAGTGGTCTTCGGGATAGGGTATGAGACCCAGTACTTC
CASSLVVFGIGYETQYF
>TRBV7-3|few|NA|TRBJ2-3
TGTGCCAGCAGTACGGGGGGCCGGAGCACAGATACGCAGTATTTT
CASSTGGRSTDTQYF
>TRBV5-6|NA|NA|TRBJ2-5
TGTGCCAGCAGCTTGGAAGAGACCCAGTACTTC
CASSLEETQYF
>TRBV5-1|NA|NA|TRBJ1-1
TGCGCCAGCGGGAGGGGGGCGAGTAGTACTGAAGCTTTCTTT
CASGRGASSTEAFF
>TRBV15|NA|TRBD1|TRBJ2-3
TGTGCCACCAGCACACGACAGGGTACAGATACGCAGTATTTT
CATSTRQGTDTQYF
>TRBV7-9|few|NA|TRBJ2-1
TGTGCCAGCAGCCTGGACAGCCTTAACCCCTACAATGAGCAGTTCTTC
CASSLDSLNPYNEQFF
>TRBV2|NA|NA|TRBJ2-3
TGTGCCAGCAGTGCGGGGACGATGGCGCAGTATTTT
CASSAGTMAQYF
>TRBV20-1|few|NA|TRBJ2-1
TGCAGTGCTCGATCCCAGGGGGGCGGTGAGCAGTTCTTC
CSARSQGGGEQFF
>TRBV20-1|large|NA|TRBJ1-4
TGCAGTGCTAGAGGGGGCCCCGGAAAACTGTTTTTT
CSARGGPGKLFF
>TRBV12-3/TRBV12-4|few|NA|TRBJ2-1
TGTGCCAGCATTCTAGGGACAGCGGGGGTGAATGAGCAGTTCTTC
CASILGTAGVNEQFF
>TRBV2|NA|TRBD1|TRBJ2-5
TGTGCCAGCACAGGGACAGCACAAGAGACCCAGTACTTC
CASTGTAQETQYF
>TRBV28|medium-sized|NA|TRBJ1-1
TGTGCCAGCGACAGACAGTTAATGAACACTGAAGCTTTCTTT
CASDRQLMNTEAFF
>TRBV29-1|large|NA|TRBJ1-1
TGCAGCGTTGGAGGTTATGGGGGTGAAGCTTTCTTT
CSVGGYGGEAFF
>TRBV11-2|NA|TRBD1|TRBJ1-3
TGTGCCGTGCTAGAGACAGGGTACGGAAACACCATATATTTT
CAVLETGYGNTIYF
>TRBV20-1|few|TRBD1|TRBJ1-5
TGCAGTGCTAGAGGCGAGACAGGGAGAGGTCATCAGCCCCAGCATTTT
CSARGETGRGHQPQHF
>TRBV2|NA|NA|TRBJ1-3
TGTGCCAGCAGTGCCCTTTTTCCCCCGGGTGGAAACACCATATATTTT
CASSALFPPGGNTIYF